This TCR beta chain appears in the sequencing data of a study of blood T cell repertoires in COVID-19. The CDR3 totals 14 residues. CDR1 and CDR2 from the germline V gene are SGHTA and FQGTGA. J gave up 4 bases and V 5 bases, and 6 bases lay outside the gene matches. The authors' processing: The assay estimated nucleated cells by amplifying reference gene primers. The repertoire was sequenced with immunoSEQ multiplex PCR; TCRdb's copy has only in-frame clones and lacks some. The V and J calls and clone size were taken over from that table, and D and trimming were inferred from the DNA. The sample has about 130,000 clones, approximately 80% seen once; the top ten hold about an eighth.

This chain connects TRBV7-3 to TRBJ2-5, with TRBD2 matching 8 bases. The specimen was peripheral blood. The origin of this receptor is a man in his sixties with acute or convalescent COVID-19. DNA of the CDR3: TGTGCCAGCAGCCTGTATAGCGGGGCAGAGACCCAGTACTTC. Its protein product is CASSLYSGAETQYF.